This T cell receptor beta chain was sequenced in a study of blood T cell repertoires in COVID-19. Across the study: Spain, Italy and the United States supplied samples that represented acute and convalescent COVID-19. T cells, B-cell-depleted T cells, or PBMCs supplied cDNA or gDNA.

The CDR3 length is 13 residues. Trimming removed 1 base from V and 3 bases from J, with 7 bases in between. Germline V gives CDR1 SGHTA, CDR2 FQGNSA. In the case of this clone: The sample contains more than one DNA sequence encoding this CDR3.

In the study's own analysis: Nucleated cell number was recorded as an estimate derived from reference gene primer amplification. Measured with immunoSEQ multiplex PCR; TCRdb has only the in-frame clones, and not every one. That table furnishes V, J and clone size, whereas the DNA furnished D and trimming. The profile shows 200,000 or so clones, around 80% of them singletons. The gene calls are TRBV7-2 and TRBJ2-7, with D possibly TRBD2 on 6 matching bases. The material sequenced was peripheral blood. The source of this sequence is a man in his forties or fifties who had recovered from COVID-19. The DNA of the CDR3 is TGTGCCAGCAGCTTAGGGCGGGGCTACGAGCAGTACTTC. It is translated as CASSLGRGYEQYF.